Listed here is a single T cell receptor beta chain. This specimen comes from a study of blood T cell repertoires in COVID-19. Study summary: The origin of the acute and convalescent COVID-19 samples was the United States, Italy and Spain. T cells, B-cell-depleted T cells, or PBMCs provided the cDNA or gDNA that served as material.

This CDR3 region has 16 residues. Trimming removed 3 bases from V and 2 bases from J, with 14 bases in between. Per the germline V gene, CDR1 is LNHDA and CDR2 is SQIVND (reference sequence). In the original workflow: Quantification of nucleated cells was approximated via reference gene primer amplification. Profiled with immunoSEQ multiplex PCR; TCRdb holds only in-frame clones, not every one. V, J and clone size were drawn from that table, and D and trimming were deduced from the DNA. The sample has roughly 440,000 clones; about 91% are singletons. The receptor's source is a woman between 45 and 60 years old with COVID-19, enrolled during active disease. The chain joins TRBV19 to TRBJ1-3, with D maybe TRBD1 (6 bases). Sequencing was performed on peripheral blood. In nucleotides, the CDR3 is TGTGCCAGTAGTATTGTCTACAGGGAACCTGGAAACACCATATATTTT. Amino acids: CASSIVYREPGNTIYF.